Below are 31 T cell receptor beta chains sequenced from a single sample in a study of cytomegalovirus exposure and HLA in healthy donors. In the PCR, 60 Vbeta and 13 Jbeta primers were used. Generated by immunoSEQ multiplex PCR, the TCRdb table keeps only in-frame clones and is missing some. The sample carries 160,000 or so clones, less than 85% recorded once. The sequencing sample was made of PBMCs. The receptors were sampled from a man aged 35 to 55 in good health and CMV-seronegative.

The rearrangement uses TRBV28 and TRBJ1-2, with 7 bases matching TRBD1. Unmatched junction bases numbered 7, after V lost 2 bases and J lost 4 bases. Looked up from germline, CDR1 is MDHEN and CDR2 is SYDVKM. This CDR3 spans 15 amino acids. CDR3 loop: CASSLLGQALYGYTF. CDR3 nucleotides: TGTGCCAGCAGTTTACTCGGACAGGCCCTCTATGGCTACACCTTC.

The rearrangement links TRBV7-2 to TRBJ1-3; perhaps TRBD1 as D (5 bases). V lost 2 bases and J 4 bases, leaving 12 bases between the germline ends. The germline gives CDR1 SGHTA, CDR2 FQGNSA. This CDR3 has 15 amino acids. The CDR3 sequence is CASSLSAGSGNTIYF. DNA for the CDR3: TGTGCCAGCAGCTTATCAGCAGGGTCAGGAAACACCATATATTTT.

The V gene is TRBV19, the J gene TRBJ2-1; 7 nucleotides align to TRBD2. The CDR3 contains 14 residues. Looked up from germline, CDR1 is LNHDA and CDR2 is SQIVND (reference sequence). Germline trimming cut 6 bases from V and 8 bases from J; bases unmatched to any gene: 10. The DNA of the CDR3 is TGTGCCAGTAGACTCTCGGGGGGATTCGATGAGCAGTTCTTC. Its protein product is CASRLSGGFDEQFF.

The chain recombines TRBV5-4 with TRBJ1-6; D unclear. V dropped 4 bases and J dropped 7 bases, with 12 bases sitting between them. The CDR3 contains 14 residues. Germline V gene data show CDR1 as SGHNT and CDR2 as YYREEE (reference sequence). CDR3 region: CASSGPATNSPLHF. The CDR3 nucleotides are TGTGCCAGCAGCGGGCCAGCTACGAATTCACCCCTCCACTTT. Variable domain in full (rest from reference TRBV5-4 and TRBJ1-6): ETGVTQSPTHLIKTRGQQVTLRCSSQSGHNTVSWYQQALGQGPQFIFQYYREEENGRGNFPPRFSGLQFPNYSSELNVNALELDDSALYLCASSGPATNSPLHFGNGTRLTVT.

This clone was found once. This chain connects TRBV27 to TRBJ2-2; D is ambiguous. The CDR3 is made up of 11 amino acids. V lost 8 bases and J 8 bases, leaving 9 bases between the germline ends. Germline values: CDR1 MNHEY, CDR2 SMNVEV (reference sequence). The CDR3 protein is CASGGVGELFF. CDR3 nucleotide sequence: TGTGCCAGCGGTGGAGTGGGGGAGCTGTTTTTT.

The J gene is TRBJ1-6, the V gene TRBV30, with 8 positions matching TRBD1. The J segment lost 8 bases and the V segment lost 2 bases, leaving 5 bases of the junction unmatched. Germline assignment: CDR1 GTSNPN and CDR2 SVGIG (reference sequence). This CDR3 region has 14 residues. CDR3 residues: CAWSIDRGYSPLHF. The CDR3 DNA reads as TGTGCCTGGAGTATCGACAGGGGTTATTCACCCCTCCACTTT.

This clone turned up a few times. The chain carries TRBV2 and TRBJ2-3, with D possibly TRBD2 on 5 matching bases. CDR3 length: 14 amino acids. V was clipped by 4 bases and J by 2 bases, with 10 bases between them. Germline V gene sequence: CDR1 SNHLY, CDR2 FYNNEI. CDR3 sequence (DNA): TGTGCCAGCAGTGGGACTCGTCACACAGATACGCAGTATTTT. This sequence encodes CASSGTRHTDTQYF.

The chain has TRBV10-3 and TRBJ2-1, with 7 bases that match TRBD1. V was pared by 11 bases and J by 8 bases, with 6 bases of the junction left unmatched. The CDR3 is made up of 11 amino acids. Germline lookup yields CDR1 ENHRY and CDR2 SYGVKD. CDR3 DNA sequence: TGTGCCTCGACGACAGGGCATGAGCAGTTCTTC. It translates to CASTTGHEQFF.

This chain links TRBV25-1 with TRBJ2-3; D possibly corresponds to TRBD2 (6 bases). Germline CDR1 reads MGHDK; CDR2 reads SYGVNS. This CDR3 is built from 14 residues. V lost 5 bases to trimming and J lost 1 base, with 10 bases between them. The CDR3 loop is CASSPGGGTDTQYF. CDR3 bases: TGTGCCAGCAGTCCCGGGGGTGGCACAGATACGCAGTATTTT.

The chain has TRBV9 and TRBJ2-7, with 15 nucleotides matching TRBD2. With 4 bases clipped from V and 5 bases from J, the junction kept 13 bases outside the gene matches. Germline-derived CDR1 and CDR2 are SGDLS and YYNGEE. The CDR3 runs 18 residues. CDR3 region: CASSPRWGLAGGANEQYF. In DNA, the CDR3 is TGTGCCAGCAGCCCTCGGTGGGGACTAGCGGGGGGAGCCAACGAGCAGTACTTC.

J is TRBJ2-7 and V is TRBV5-5; D might be TRBD2 (6 bases). This CDR3 region has 15 residues. From germline, CDR1 is SGHKS and CDR2 YYEKEE (reference sequence). V shed 4 bases and J shed 1 base, with 15 bases lying between them. CDR3 amino acids: CASSRPEGLSYEQYF. In DNA form, the CDR3 reads TGTGCCAGCAGCAGACCTGAAGGACTATCCTACGAGCAGTACTTC.

This clone was observed a few times. The chain combines TRBV18 with TRBJ2-2; no clear D. The CDR3 consists of 12 residues. Trimming shortened V by 3 bases and J by 4 bases, and 3 bases separated the two germline ends. CDR1 and CDR2 (germline): KGHSH, LQKENI. The CDR3 region has the DNA TGTGCCAGCTCACCCTTCACCGGGGAGCTGTTTTTT. Translated: CASSPFTGELFF.

This clone was recorded only once. This sequence joins TRBV18 and TRBJ2-2; 10 positions agree with TRBD1. Germline-derived CDR1 and CDR2 are KGHSH and LQKENI. This CDR3 has 16 residues. Unmatched junction bases numbered 2, after V lost 3 bases and J lost 1 base. The DNA of the CDR3 is TGTGCCAGCTCACCCAGGACAGGGGGGAACACCGGGGAGCTGTTTTTT. As protein: CASSPRTGGNTGELFF.

CDR3 residues: CASSHLFDRVGGYTF. In DNA form, the CDR3 reads TGTGCCAGCAGTCACCTTTTCGACAGGGTGGGCGGCTACACCTTC. The chain couples TRBV6-5 to TRBJ1-2, with 7 bases lining up with TRBD1. The germline CDR1 and CDR2 sequences are MNHEY and SVGAGI. This CDR3 comprises 15 residues. Trimming took 5 bases from V and 8 from J; bases not matched to a gene: 14.

This clone was recorded once. The chain carries TRBV5-5 and TRBJ1-1, with D unclear. The germline CDR1 and CDR2 sequences are SGHKS and YYEKEE (reference sequence). The ends were cut back, 2 bases at V and 0 bases at J, with 5 bases in the middle. The CDR3 has 13 amino acids. CDR3 region: CASSFTMNTEAFF. CDR3 sequence (DNA): TGTGCCAGCAGCTTCACTATGAACACTGAAGCTTTCTTT.

The V call is TRBV18, the J call TRBJ1-2; TRBD1 aligns across 9 bases. CDR1 is KGHSH and CDR2 is LQKENI in the germline V gene. The CDR3 consists of 16 residues. V lost 3 bases, J lost 8 bases, and 13 bases stayed unmatched. The CDR3 sequence is CASSPTNRGRREGYTF. The CDR3 DNA reads as TGTGCCAGCTCACCTACCAACAGGGGGCGCCGAGAAGGCTACACCTTC.

In this sample, this clone turned up once. The V call is TRBV9, the J call TRBJ2-3; 7 positions agree with TRBD2. The CDR3 runs to 16 residues. Germline V gene lookup returns CDR1 SGDLS and CDR2 YYNGEE. Trimming removed 3 bases from V and 0 bases from J; junction bases left unmatched: 7. This CDR3 reads CASSGGGLGSTDTQYF. Written as DNA, the CDR3 is TGTGCCAGCAGCGGGGGGGGACTGGGGAGCACAGATACGCAGTATTTT. Filled out from reference TRBV9 and TRBJ2-3, the complete variable domain reads DSGVTQTPKHLITATGQRVTLRCSPRSGDLSVYWYQQSLDQGLQFLIQYYNGEERAKGNILERFSAQQFPDLHSELNLSSLELGDSALYFCASSGGGLGSTDTQYFGPGTRLTVL.

The rearrangement uses TRBV19 and TRBJ1-5; 8 positions match TRBD1. The CDR3 extends over 13 amino acids. V trimming: 3 bases; J trimming: 9 bases; junction bases outside the gene matches: 4. Germline-derived CDR1 and CDR2 are LNHDA and SQIVND (reference sequence). CDR3 protein: CASSIDRGRPQHF. The CDR3 DNA reads as TGTGCCAGTAGTATCGACAGGGGCCGGCCCCAGCATTTT.

The DNA of the CDR3 is TGTGCCAGCAACGGGGGTCCATACAATGAGCAGTTCTTC. It translates to CASNGGPYNEQFF. The chain couples TRBV6-6 to TRBJ2-1, with D possibly TRBD2 on 6 matching bases. V lost 7 bases and J lost 4, with 11 bases in between. CDR1 and CDR2 (germline): MNHNY, SVGAGI (reference sequence). The CDR3 has 13 residues.

J is TRBJ2-5 and V is TRBV4-3, with D perhaps TRBD2 (6 bases). The J call may be mistaken, given a closer DNA end match to TRBJ2-7. Germline V lookup: CDR1 LGHNA, CDR2 YSLEER. This CDR3 is built from 14 residues. The DNA for the CDR3 is TGCGCCAGCAGCCAAATGGGGGGTCTAGACGAGCAGTACTTC. Protein: CASSQMGGLDEQYF.

The rearrangement links TRBV5-4 to TRBJ2-7, with 9 bases fitting TRBD1. Trimming cost V 7 bases and J 4 bases; bases outside gene matches: 15. The germline gives CDR1 SGHNT, CDR2 YYREEE (reference sequence). CDR3 length equals 16 residues. The CDR3 region has the DNA TGTGCCAGCGCCCCGCGGGGACAGGGAAGATTATACGAGCAGTACTTC. This codes for CASAPRGQGRLYEQYF.

The V gene is TRBV6-1, the J gene TRBJ2-1; TRBD2 matches at 8 bases. CDR3 length equals 15 residues. Germline-derived CDR1 and CDR2 are MNHNS and SASEGT. V shed 3 bases and J 8 bases; nucleotides not matched to a gene: 9. The CDR3 sequence is CASSETSAGLYEQFF. The CDR3 coding sequence is TGTGCCAGCAGTGAGACTAGCGCGGGATTATATGAGCAGTTCTTC.

CDR3 amino acids: CASRKGQETNTEAFF. Here the CDR3 DNA reads TGTGCCAGCAGAAAGGGACAGGAGACGAACACTGAAGCTTTCTTT. The rearrangement uses TRBV7-9 and TRBJ1-1; 8 nucleotides agree with TRBD1. In germline, CDR1 is SEHNR, CDR2 FQNEAQ (reference sequence). The CDR3 is 15 amino acids. J gave up 1 base and V 6 bases, and 7 bases lay outside the gene matches.

The chain carries TRBV2 and TRBJ2-3, with D possibly TRBD1 on 6 matching bases. The CDR3 contains 12 residues. CDR1 is SNHLY and CDR2 is FYNNEI in the germline V gene. V lost 11 bases and J lost 3, with 12 bases in between. The CDR3 DNA reads as TGTGCCGGGCAGGGGTCGACAGATACGCAGTATTTT. Translated: CAGQGSTDTQYF.

The V and J genes are TRBV7-9 and TRBJ1-1; D not resolved. The CDR3 sequence is 13 residues long. With 2 bases removed from V and 2 bases from J, the gap between germline ends came to 6 bases. Looked up from germline, CDR1 is SEHNR and CDR2 is FQNEAQ (reference sequence). The CDR3 DNA sequence: TGTGCCAGCAGCTTACAGGAAAACACTGAAGCTTTCTTT. Translated: CASSLQENTEAFF.

This clone has a handful of counts. The chain links TRBV5-6 to TRBJ2-2, with TRBD2 matching over 10 bases. Germline V gene lookup returns CDR1 SGHDT and CDR2 YYEEEE. With V trimmed by 3 bases and J by 2 bases, 7 bases remained unmatched. The CDR3 extends over 17 amino acids. CDR3 sequence: CASSSYLAGANTGELFF. CDR3 in DNA: TGTGCCAGCAGCTCATATCTAGCGGGGGCAAACACCGGGGAGCTGTTTTTT.

The chain has TRBV9 and TRBJ1-3; 7 nucleotides align to TRBD1. Trimming took 3 bases from V and 0 from J; bases not matched to a gene: 6. This CDR3 spans 16 amino acids. Germline V gene sequence: CDR1 SGDLS, CDR2 YYNGEE. CDR3 residues: CASSGPGGISGNTIYF. CDR3 in DNA: TGTGCCAGCAGCGGCCCAGGGGGGATCTCTGGAAACACCATATATTTT.

V gene TRBV5-1 combines with J gene TRBJ1-4; D is undetermined. Germline CDR1 reads SGHRS; CDR2 reads YFSETQ. The ends were cut back, 0 bases at V and 5 bases at J, with 8 bases in the middle. The CDR3 is 14 residues long. The CDR3 bases are TGCGCCAGCAGCTTGGCCACGGGGAATGAAAAACTGTTTTTT. Its translation: CASSLATGNEKLFF.

This clone has just one count. The chain combines TRBV2 with TRBJ1-4, with 8 bases fitting TRBD1. Germline CDR1 SNHLY, CDR2 FYNNEI. The CDR3 totals 18 residues. Trimming took 7 bases from V and 5 from J; bases not matched to a gene: 18. CDR3 DNA: TGTGCCAGCACCCCCACGGGCAGGGGGCCGGGAGAGAATGAAAAACTGTTTTTT. Residues: CASTPTGRGPGENEKLFF.

The rearrangement joins TRBV13 to TRBJ2-1, with TRBD2 as a possible D gene (6 bases). The V end lost 2 bases, the J end lost 12 bases, and 14 bases lay between the germline ends. Germline assignment: CDR1 PRHDT and CDR2 FYEKMQ (reference sequence). The CDR3 contains 13 residues. CDR3 in DNA: TGTGCCAGCAGCTTACCGGGGTTGGGGGGGCAGTTCTTC. Translated: CASSLPGLGGQFF. Drawing the rest from reference TRBV13 and TRBJ2-1, the complete variable domain is AAGVIQSPRHLIKEKRETATLKCYPIPRHDTVYWYQQGPGQDPQFLISFYEKMQSDKGSIPDRFSAQQFSDYHSELNMSSLELGDSALYFCASSLPGLGGQFFGPGTRLTVL.

The chain joins TRBV6-1 to TRBJ1-2; no clear D gene. Germline CDR1 and CDR2: MNHNS and SASEGT. CDR3 size: 13 residues. V dropped 8 bases and J dropped 5 bases, with 15 bases sitting between them. CDR3 nucleotide sequence: TGTGCCAGCGGTGGTCGCACGGGATATGGCTACACCTTC. It codes for CASGGRTGYGYTF.